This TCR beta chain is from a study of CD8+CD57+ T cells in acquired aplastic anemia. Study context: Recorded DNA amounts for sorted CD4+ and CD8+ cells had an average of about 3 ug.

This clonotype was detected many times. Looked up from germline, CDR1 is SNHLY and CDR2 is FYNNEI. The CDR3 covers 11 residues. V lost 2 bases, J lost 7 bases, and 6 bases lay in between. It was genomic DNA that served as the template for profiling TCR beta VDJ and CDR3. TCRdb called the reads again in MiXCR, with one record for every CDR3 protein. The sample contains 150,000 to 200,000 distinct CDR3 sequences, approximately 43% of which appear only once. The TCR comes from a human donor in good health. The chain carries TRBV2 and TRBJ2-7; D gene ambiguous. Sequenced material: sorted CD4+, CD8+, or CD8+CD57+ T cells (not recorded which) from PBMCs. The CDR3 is CASSESSEQYF. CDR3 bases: TGTGCCAGCAGTGAATCGTCGGAGCAGTACTTC.